The sequence of this T cell receptor (beta chain) was determined in a study of CD8 T cells in Susac syndrome. This clonotype came up once. This CDR3 is built from 13 residues. The V end was cut by 7 bases, the J end by 1 base, with 10 bases between. The RNA, roughly 0.45 to 1 ug, was put through reverse transcription using random hexamers. From the immunoSEQ multiplex PCR reads, TCRdb called clonotypes with MiXCR, one entry per CDR3 protein. Of 150,000 to 190,000 distinct CDR3 sequences in the sample, 85% to 95% are singletons; the top ten hold about 0.16%. The receptor's source is a human donor with Susac syndrome. Sequencing input: CD4+ T cells from PBMCs. The genes are TRBV12-3 or TRBV12-4 and TRBJ1-1, with a tentative D call TRBD1 (5 bases). The CDR3 nucleotides read TGTGCCAGCACATTGAGGGGGAACACTGAAGCTTTCTTT. Translation gives CASTLRGNTEAFF.